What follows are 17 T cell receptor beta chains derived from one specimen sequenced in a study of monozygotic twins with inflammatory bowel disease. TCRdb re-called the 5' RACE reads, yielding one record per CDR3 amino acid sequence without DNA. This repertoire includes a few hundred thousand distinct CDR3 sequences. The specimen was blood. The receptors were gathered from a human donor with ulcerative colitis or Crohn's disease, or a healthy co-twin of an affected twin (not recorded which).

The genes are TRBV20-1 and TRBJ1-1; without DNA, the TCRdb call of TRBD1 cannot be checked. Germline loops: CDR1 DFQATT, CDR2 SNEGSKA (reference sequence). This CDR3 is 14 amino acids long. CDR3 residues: CSASYWDRDTEAFF.

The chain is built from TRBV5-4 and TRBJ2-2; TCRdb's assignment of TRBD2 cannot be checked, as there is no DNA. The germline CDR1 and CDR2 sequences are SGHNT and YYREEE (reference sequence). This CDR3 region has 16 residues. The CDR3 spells CASRKGLAINTGELFF.

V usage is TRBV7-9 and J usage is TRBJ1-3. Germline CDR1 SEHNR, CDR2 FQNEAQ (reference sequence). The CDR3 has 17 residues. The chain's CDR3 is CASSLAGRAGTGNTIYF.

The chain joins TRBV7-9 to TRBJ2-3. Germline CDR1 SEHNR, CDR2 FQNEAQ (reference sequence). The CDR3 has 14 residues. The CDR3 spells CASSLAEITDTQYF. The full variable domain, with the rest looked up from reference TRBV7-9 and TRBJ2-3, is DTGVSQNPRHKITKRGQNVTFRCDPISEHNRLYWYRQTLGQGPEFLTYFQNEAQLEKSRLLSDRFSAERPKGSFSTLEIQRTEQGDSAMYLCASSLAEITDTQYFGPGTRLTVL.

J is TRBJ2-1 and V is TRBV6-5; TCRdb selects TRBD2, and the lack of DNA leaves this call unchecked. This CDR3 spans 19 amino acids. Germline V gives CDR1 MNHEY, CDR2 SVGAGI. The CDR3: CASSYSNRGLAGIYNEQFF.

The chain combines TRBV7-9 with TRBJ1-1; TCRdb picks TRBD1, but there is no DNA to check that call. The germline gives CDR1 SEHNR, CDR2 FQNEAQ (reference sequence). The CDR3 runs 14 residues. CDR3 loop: CASSSGQGQSSAFF.

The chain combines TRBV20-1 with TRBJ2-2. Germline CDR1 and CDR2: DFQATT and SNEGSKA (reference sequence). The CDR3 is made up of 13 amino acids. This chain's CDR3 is CSAIGVLTGELFF.

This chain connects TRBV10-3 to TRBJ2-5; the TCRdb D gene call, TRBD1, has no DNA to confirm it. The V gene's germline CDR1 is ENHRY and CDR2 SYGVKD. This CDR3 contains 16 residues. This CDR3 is CAITPGRGGPQETQYF.

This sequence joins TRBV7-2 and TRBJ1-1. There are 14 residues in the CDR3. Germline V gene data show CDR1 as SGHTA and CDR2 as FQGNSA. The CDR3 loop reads CASSSWTANTEAFF.

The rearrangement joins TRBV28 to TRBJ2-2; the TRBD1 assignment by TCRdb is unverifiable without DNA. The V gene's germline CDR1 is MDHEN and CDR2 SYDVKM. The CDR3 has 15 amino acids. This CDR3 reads CASTSPGQGTGELFF.

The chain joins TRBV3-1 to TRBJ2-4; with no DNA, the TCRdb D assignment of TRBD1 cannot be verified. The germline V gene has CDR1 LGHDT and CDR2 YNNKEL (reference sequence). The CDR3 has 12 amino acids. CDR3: CASSNRESIQYF.

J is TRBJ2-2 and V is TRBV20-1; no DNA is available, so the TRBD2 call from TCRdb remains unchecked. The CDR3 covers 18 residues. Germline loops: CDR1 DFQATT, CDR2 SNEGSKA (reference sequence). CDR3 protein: CSARDLGLAGGGTGELFF.

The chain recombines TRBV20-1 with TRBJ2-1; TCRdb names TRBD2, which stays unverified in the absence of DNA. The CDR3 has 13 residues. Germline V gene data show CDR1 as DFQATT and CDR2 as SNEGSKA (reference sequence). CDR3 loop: CSARRTSGSEQFF.

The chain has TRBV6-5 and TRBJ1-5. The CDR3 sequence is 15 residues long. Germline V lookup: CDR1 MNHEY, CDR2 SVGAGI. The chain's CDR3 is CASSSDGTSNQPQHF.

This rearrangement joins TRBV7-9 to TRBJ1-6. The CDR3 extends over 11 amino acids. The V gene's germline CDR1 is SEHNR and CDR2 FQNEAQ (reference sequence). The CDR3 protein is CASSLESPLHF.

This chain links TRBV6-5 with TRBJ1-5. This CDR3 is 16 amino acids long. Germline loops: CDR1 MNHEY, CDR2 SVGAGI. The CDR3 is CASSYSDGGSGQPQHF.

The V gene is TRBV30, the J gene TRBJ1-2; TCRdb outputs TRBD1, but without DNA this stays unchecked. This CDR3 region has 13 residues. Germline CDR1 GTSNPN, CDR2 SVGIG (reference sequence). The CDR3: CAWSVEGNYGYTF.